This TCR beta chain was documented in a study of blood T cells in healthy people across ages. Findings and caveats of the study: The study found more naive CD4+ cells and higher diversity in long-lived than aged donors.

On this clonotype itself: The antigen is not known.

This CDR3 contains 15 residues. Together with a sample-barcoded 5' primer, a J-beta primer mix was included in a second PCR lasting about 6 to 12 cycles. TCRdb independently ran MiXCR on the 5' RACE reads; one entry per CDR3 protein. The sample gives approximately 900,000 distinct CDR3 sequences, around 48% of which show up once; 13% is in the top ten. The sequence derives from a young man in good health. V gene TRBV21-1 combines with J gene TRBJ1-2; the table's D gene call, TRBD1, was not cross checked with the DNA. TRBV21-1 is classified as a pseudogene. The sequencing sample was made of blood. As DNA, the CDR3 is TGTGCCAGCAGGGCCCCCAGGGTAGTTCCCTATGGCTACACCTTC. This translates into CASRAPRVVPYGYTF.